This T cell receptor beta chain was profiled in a study of shared clonotypes between healthy human individuals. Whole-study findings and limits: Incomplete sequencing of sorted subsets was indicated by rarefaction despite large depth. Larger estimated richness was generally recorded for naive subsets relative to memory subsets.

This clone was detected once. The antigen is not known. Naive CD8 cells comprised CD45RO-negative, CCR7-positively selected cells, excluding terminally differentiated effector memory CD45RA+ cells. Investigators spread the genomic DNA of each subset evenly over several immunoSEQ plates. Here immunoSEQ multiplex PCR was the method, and the copy in TCRdb shows in-frame clones only, minus some. This sample has roughly 600,000 clones; roughly 98% occur once, and the top ten carry approximately 0.33%. V was cut by 6 bases and J by 0 bases, with 8 bases left in between. This CDR3 region has 13 residues. CDR1 and CDR2 from the germline V gene are SQVTM and ANQGSEA.

This chain links TRBV29-1 with TRBJ2-2, with unresolved D. This TCR derives from a man aged 30 to 39 in good health. Material for sequencing was naive CD8+ T cells sorted from blood. Here the CDR3 reads CSVIDANTGELFF. CDR3 DNA: TGCAGCGTGATTGATGCGAACACCGGGGAGCTGTTTTTT.